This T cell receptor beta chain was captured in a study of glioma-infiltrating T cells. On this clonotype itself: No antigen is known for it.

Germline CDR1 SGHTA, CDR2 FQGNSA. The V gene end was trimmed by 7 bases and the J gene end by 4 bases; junction bases not matched to a gene: 14. The CDR3 spans 16 residues. Study outcomes and limitations: Tissue-blood divergence was below expectation in non-neoplastic patients, above in gliomas. Very few CDR3 sequences were shared between tissue and blood.

The iRepertoire nested amplicon-rescue multiplex PCR amplified TCR alpha and beta CDR3s from RNA. Tissue mRNA or PBMC total RNA, about 95-450 ng, went into one-step reverse transcription and amplification. TCRdb called the multiplex PCR reads again in MiXCR, with one record for every CDR3 protein. The sample holds around 120,000 distinct CDR3 sequences; approximately 26% are singletons and the top ten take 27%. The V gene is TRBV7-2, the J gene TRBJ2-3; TRBD2 aligns across 7 bases. The source material was glioma tissue, nonneoplastic brain tissue, or PBMCs (not recorded which). The receptor was derived from a human donor with low-grade glioma or glioblastoma, undergoing nonglioma brain surgery, or in good health (not recorded which). The CDR3 protein is CASNKWGGNSPDTQYF. The CDR3 DNA follows: TGTGCCAGCAATAAGTGGGGGGGTAACTCCCCAGATACGCAGTATTTT.